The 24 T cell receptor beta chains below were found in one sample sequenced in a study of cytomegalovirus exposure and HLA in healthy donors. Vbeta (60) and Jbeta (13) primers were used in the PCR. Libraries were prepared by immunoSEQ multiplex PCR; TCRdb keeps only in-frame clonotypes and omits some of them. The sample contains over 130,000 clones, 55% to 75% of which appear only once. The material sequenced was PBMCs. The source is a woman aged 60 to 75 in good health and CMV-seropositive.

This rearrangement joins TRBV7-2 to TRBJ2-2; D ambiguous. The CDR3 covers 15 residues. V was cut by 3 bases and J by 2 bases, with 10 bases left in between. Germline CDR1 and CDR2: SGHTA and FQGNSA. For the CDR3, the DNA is TGTGCCAGCAGCTTGTTGGGCTATAACACCGGGGAGCTGTTTTTT. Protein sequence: CASSLLGYNTGELFF.

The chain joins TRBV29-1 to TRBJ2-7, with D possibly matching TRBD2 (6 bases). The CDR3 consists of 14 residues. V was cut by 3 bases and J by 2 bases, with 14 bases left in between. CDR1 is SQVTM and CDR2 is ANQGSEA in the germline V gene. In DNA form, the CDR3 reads TGCAGCGTTGAGTCCCTAGCGAGACCCTACGAGCAGTACTTC. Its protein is CSVESLARPYEQYF.

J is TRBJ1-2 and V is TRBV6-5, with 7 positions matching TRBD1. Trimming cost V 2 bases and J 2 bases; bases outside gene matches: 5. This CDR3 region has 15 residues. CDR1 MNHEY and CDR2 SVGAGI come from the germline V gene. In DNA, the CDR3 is TGTGCCAGCAGTTACCGCGACAGGGTAAACTATGGCTACACCTTC. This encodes CASSYRDRVNYGYTF.

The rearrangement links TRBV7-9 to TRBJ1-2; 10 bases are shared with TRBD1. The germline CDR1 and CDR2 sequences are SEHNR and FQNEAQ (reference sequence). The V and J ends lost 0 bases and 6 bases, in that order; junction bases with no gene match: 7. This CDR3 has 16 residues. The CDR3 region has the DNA TGTGCCAGCAGCTTAGCGGGGGGACAGGGGTCGCATGGCTACACCTTC. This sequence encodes CASSLAGGQGSHGYTF.

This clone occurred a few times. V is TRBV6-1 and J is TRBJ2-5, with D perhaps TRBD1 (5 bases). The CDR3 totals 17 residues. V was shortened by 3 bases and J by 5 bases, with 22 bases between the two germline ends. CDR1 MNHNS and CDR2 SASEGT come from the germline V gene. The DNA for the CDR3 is TGTGCCAGCAGTGAGACCCCTACACCGGCAGGGTGGGAGACCCAGTACTTC. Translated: CASSETPTPAGWETQYF.

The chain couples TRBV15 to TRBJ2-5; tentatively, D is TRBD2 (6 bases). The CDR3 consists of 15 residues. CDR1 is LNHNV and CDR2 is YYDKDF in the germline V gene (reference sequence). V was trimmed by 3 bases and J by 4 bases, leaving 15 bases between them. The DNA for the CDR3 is TGTGCCACCAGCAGGACTAGTGACTGGGGAGAGACCCAGTACTTC. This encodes CATSRTSDWGETQYF. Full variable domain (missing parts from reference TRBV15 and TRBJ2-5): DAMVIQNPRYQVTQFGKPVTLSCSQTLNHNVMYWYQQKSSQAPKLLFHYYDKDFNNEADTPDNFQSRRPNTSFCFLDIRSPGLGDTAMYLCATSRTSDWGETQYFGPGTRLLVL.

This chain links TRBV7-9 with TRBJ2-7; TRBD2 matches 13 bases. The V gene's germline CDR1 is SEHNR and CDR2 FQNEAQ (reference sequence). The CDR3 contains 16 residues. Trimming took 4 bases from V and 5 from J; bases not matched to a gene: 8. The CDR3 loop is CASSSWTSGSADEQYF. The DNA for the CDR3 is TGTGCCAGCAGCTCCTGGACTAGCGGGAGCGCCGACGAGCAGTACTTC.

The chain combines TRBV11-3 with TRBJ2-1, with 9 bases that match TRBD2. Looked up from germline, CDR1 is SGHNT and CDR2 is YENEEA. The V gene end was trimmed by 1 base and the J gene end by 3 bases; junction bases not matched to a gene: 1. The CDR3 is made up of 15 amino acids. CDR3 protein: CASSLATSGYNEQFF. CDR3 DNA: TGTGCCAGCAGCTTAGCGACTAGCGGCTACAATGAGCAGTTCTTC.

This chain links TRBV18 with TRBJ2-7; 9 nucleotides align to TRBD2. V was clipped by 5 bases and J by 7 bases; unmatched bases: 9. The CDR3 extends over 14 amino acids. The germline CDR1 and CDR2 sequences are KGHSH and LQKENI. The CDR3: CASSEIAGEGEQYF. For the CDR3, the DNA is TGTGCCAGCTCAGAGATAGCGGGAGAGGGGGAGCAGTACTTC.

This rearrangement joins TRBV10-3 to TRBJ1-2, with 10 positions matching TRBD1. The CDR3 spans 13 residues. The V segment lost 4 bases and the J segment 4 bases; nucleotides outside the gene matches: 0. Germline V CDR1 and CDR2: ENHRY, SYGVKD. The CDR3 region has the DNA TGTGCCATCAGTGGGACAGGGGGCTATGGCTACACCTTC. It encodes CAISGTGGYGYTF.

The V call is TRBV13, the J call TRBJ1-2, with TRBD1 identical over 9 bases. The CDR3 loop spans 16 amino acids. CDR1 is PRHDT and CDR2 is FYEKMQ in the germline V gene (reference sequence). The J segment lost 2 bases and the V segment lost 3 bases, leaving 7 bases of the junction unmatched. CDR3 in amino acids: CASSLGAGQGNYGYTF. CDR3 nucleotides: TGTGCCAGCAGCTTGGGGGCTGGACAGGGGAACTATGGCTACACCTTC.

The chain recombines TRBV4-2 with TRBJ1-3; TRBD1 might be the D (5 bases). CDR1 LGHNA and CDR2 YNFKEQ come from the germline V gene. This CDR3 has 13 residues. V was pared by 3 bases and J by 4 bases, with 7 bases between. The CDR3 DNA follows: TGTGCCAGCAGCCAGGGGCTGGGAAACACCATATATTTT. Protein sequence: CASSQGLGNTIYF.

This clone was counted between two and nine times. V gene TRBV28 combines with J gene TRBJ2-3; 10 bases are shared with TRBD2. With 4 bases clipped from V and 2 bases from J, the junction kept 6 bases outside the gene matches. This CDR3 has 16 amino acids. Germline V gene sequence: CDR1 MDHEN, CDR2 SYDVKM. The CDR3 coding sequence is TGTGCCAGCAGTTCCGGACTAGCGGTAAACACAGATACGCAGTATTTT. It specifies CASSSGLAVNTDTQYF.

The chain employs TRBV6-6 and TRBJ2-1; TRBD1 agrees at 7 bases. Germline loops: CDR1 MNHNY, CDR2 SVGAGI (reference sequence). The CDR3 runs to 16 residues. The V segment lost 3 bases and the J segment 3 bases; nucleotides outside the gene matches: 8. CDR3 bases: TGTGCCAGCAGTTATAAACAGGGGCCGCACTACAATGAGCAGTTCTTC. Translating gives CASSYKQGPHYNEQFF.

DNA for the CDR3: TGTGCCATCAGTGGGACTAGCGGGTACAATGAGCAGTTCTTC. It translates to CAISGTSGYNEQFF. The V gene is TRBV10-3, the J gene TRBJ2-1, with 11 nucleotides matching TRBD2. V lost 4 bases to trimming and J lost 4 bases; unmatched junction nucleotides: 0. The CDR3 contains 14 residues. Per germline, CDR1 ENHRY and CDR2 SYGVKD.

This chain's CDR3 is CASKEAGETQYF. The DNA for the CDR3 is TGTGCCAGCAAGGAGGCCGGAGAGACCCAGTACTTC. V gene TRBV2 combines with J gene TRBJ2-5; tentatively, D is TRBD2 (5 bases). CDR1 and CDR2 from the germline V gene are SNHLY and FYNNEI. Deletions cut 7 bases from V and 4 bases from J, with 10 bases between. The CDR3 runs to 12 residues.

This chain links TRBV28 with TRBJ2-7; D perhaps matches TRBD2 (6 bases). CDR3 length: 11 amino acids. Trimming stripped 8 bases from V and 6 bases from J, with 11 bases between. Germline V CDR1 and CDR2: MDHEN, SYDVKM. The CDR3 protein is CASALGGEQYF. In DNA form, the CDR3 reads TGTGCCAGCGCCCTGGGGGGCGAGCAGTACTTC.

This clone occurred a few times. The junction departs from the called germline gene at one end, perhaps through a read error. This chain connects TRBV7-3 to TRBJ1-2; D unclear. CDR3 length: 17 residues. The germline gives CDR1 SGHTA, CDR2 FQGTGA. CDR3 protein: CAGSLRLAGNVHEGYTF. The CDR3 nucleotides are TGTGCCGGCAGCTTAAGGTTGGCAGGTAACGTCCATGAGGGCTACACCTTC.

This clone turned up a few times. The CDR3 DNA reads as TGCAGCCCCCCCAGCGGGAGGCTTTACGAGCAGTACTTC. Its translation is CSPPSGRLYEQYF. The J gene is TRBJ2-7, the V gene TRBV29-1; TRBD2 matches at 9 bases. The V and J ends lost 8 bases and 4 bases, in that order; junction bases with no gene match: 9. The CDR3 sequence is 13 residues long. Germline V lookup: CDR1 SQVTM, CDR2 ANQGSEA.

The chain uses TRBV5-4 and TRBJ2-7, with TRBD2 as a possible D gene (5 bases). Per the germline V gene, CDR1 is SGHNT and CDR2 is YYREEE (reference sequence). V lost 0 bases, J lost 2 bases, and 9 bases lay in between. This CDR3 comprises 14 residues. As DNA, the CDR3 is TGTGCCAGCAGCTTGGGAGGGATGGCCTACGAGCAGTACTTC. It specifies CASSLGGMAYEQYF.

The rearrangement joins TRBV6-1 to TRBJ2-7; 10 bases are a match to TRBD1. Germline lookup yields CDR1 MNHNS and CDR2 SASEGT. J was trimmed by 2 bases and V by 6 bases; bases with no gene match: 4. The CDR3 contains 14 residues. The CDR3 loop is CASSGTGATYEQYF. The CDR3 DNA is TGTGCCAGCAGCGGGACAGGGGCGACCTACGAGCAGTACTTC.

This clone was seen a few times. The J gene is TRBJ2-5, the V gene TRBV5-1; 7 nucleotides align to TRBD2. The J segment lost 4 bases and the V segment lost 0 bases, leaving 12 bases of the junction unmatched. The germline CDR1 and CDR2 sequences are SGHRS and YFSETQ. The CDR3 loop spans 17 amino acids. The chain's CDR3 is CASSLAPGGGGGETQYF. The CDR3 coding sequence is TGCGCCAGCAGCTTGGCCCCTGGGGGGGGAGGCGGAGAGACCCAGTACTTC.

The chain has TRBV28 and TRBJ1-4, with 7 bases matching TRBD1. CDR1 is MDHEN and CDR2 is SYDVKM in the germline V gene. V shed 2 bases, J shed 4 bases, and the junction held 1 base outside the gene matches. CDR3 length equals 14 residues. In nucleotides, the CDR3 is TGTGCCAGCAGTTTACAGGGGGGTAATGAAAAACTGTTTTTT. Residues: CASSLQGGNEKLFF.

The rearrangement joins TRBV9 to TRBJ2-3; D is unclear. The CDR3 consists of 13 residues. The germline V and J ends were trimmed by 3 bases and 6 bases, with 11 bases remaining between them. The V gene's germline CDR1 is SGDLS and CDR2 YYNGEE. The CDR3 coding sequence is TGTGCCAGCAGCGGCTCTGCTATGGATACGCAGTATTTT. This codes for CASSGSAMDTQYF.